One sample yielded the 27 T cell receptor beta chains listed below, sequenced in a study of identical twins. MiXCR, applied by TCRdb to the 5' RACE reads, yields one record per CDR3 protein. The sample shows 450,000 to 650,000 distinct CDR3 sequences, nearly 10% of them seen only once. In addition, the sample was reused for a study of yellow fever vaccine responses in identical twins.

The specimen was PBMCs. Receptor source: a young woman in good health.

Turning to this clonotype: A single base separates this from a much larger clone, so it may be a read error. The V gene is TRBV27, the J gene TRBJ2-2; TRBD2 aligns across 11 bases. The CDR3 is 15 amino acids. Germline loops: CDR1 MNHEY, CDR2 SMNVEV (reference sequence). CDR3 sequence: CACSLSGTSGGELFF. Written as DNA, the CDR3 is TGTGCCTGCAGTTTATCCGGGACTAGCGGCGGGGAGCTGTTTTTT.

This chain uses TRBV9 with TRBJ2-1; maybe TRBD1 (6 bases). CDR3 length equals 17 residues. The V gene lost 3 bases and the J gene lost 2 bases, with 18 bases spanning the gap. Germline-derived CDR1 and CDR2 are SGDLS and YYNGEE. CDR3 amino acids: CASSEPPTGSPYNEQFF. As DNA, the CDR3 is TGTGCCAGCAGCGAACCCCCGACAGGCTCTCCCTACAATGAGCAGTTCTTC.

This clonotype was seen more than once but under ten times. The chain carries TRBV4-2 and TRBJ1-1; 7 nucleotides agree with TRBD1. Germline assignment: CDR1 LGHNA and CDR2 YNFKEQ. This CDR3 is 16 amino acids long. The V gene end was trimmed by 1 base and the J gene end by 4 bases; junction bases not matched to a gene: 9. The CDR3 protein is CASSQVEGAVGTEAFF. Written as DNA, the CDR3 is TGTGCCAGCAGCCAAGTCGAGGGGGCAGTAGGCACTGAAGCTTTCTTT.

The chain is built from TRBV20-1 and TRBJ1-5, with 7 bases aligning to TRBD1. V was pared by 1 base and J by 4 bases, with 4 bases of the junction left unmatched. Germline CDR1 is DFQATT and CDR2 is SNEGSKA (reference sequence). This CDR3 comprises 14 residues. The CDR3 reads CSARVGQINQPQHF. The CDR3 DNA reads as TGCAGTGCTAGAGTGGGACAGATAAATCAGCCCCAGCATTTT.

The V call is TRBV27, the J call TRBJ1-2; a possible D gene is TRBD1 (5 bases). The CDR3 runs 13 residues. V was pared by 6 bases and J by 1 base, with 9 bases between. Germline V gene sequence: CDR1 MNHEY, CDR2 SMNVEV (reference sequence). CDR3 sequence: CASRGRLNYGYTF. In DNA form, the CDR3 reads TGTGCCAGCAGGGGACGGCTTAACTATGGCTACACCTTC.

This clonotype was found a few times. The chain uses TRBV2 and TRBJ2-7; the D gene is possibly TRBD1 (6 bases). Trimming took off 8 bases at V and 5 bases at J, with 16 bases between the two ends. This CDR3 contains 13 residues. Germline loops: CDR1 SNHLY, CDR2 FYNNEI. The CDR3 DNA reads TGTGCCAGCGTGGGGGCAGGGTTCAACGAGCAGTACTTC. Residues: CASVGAGFNEQYF.

This clonotype was picked up a small number of times. One end of the junction fails to match germline, which may point to a read error. The V and J genes are TRBV7-7 and TRBJ2-5, with D maybe TRBD2 (5 bases). From germline, CDR1 is SSHAT and CDR2 FNYEAQ (reference sequence). The CDR3 is 15 residues long. CDR3 nucleotides: TGTGCTAGCAGCTTAGCGCTCCCCGGAGAAGAGACCCAGTACTTC. Protein sequence: CASSLALPGEETQYF.

The CDR3 here is CSARVRAGANVLTF. The CDR3 bases are TGCAGTGCTAGAGTCAGGGCTGGGGCCAACGTCCTGACTTTC. The J gene is TRBJ2-6, the V gene TRBV20-1; tentative D call: TRBD1 (5 bases). CDR1 and CDR2 from the germline V gene are DFQATT and SNEGSKA (reference sequence). Between the trimmed V and J ends, which lost 1 base and 2 bases, there was a span of 6 bases. The length of the CDR3 is 14 residues.

This chain connects TRBV10-3 to TRBJ2-1; the D gene is possibly TRBD2 (5 bases). The CDR3 sequence is 15 residues long. Germline CDR1 reads ENHRY; CDR2 reads SYGVKD. V was cut by 3 bases and J by 0 bases, with 9 bases left in between. CDR3: CAISDSGSSYNEQFF. The DNA of the CDR3 is TGTGCCATCAGTGATTCGGGGAGCTCCTACAATGAGCAGTTCTTC.

This clonotype was counted many times. The genes are TRBV5-1 and TRBJ1-1; unclear D gene. This CDR3 spans 13 amino acids. Between the trimmed V and J ends, which lost 7 bases and 5 bases, there was a span of 15 bases. CDR1 is SGHRS, CDR2 YFSETQ, per germline. The CDR3 sequence is CASRLLSGTEAFF. CDR3 DNA: TGCGCCAGCCGCCTCCTAAGCGGAACTGAAGCTTTCTTT. Supplemented by reference TRBV5-1 and TRBJ1-1, the full variable domain reads KAGVTQTPRYLIKTRGQQVTLSCSPISGHRSVSWYQQTPGQGLQFLFEYFSETQRNKGNFPGRFSGRQFSNSRSEMNVSTLELGDSALYLCASRLLSGTEAFFGQGTRLTVV.

This clonotype was detected ten times or more. The V call is TRBV3-1, the J call TRBJ2-7, with 8 nucleotides matching TRBD2. V shed 0 bases and J 3 bases; nucleotides not matched to a gene: 7. This CDR3 spans 16 amino acids. CDR1 is LGHDT, CDR2 YNNKEL, per germline (reference sequence). DNA for the CDR3: TGTGCCAGCAGCCAAGATCTACTAGCGGACCGCTACGAGCAGTACTTC. Amino acids: CASSQDLLADRYEQYF.

In its sample, this clonotype was seen many times. This chain joins TRBV15 and TRBJ2-5; no clear D. This CDR3 contains 16 residues. In germline, CDR1 is LNHNV, CDR2 YYDKDF (reference sequence). Deletions cut 2 bases from V and 4 bases from J, with 17 bases between. CDR3 in amino acids: CATSRKRTGTIETQYF. DNA for the CDR3: TGTGCCACCAGCAGAAAGCGTACCGGCACAATAGAGACCCAGTACTTC.

The chain recombines TRBV2 with TRBJ2-7; weak D call: TRBD2 (6 bases). Germline CDR1 reads SNHLY; CDR2 reads FYNNEI. Trimming removed 7 bases from V and 9 bases from J, with 16 bases in between. The CDR3 extends over 12 amino acids. In DNA, the CDR3 is TGTGCCAGCAACGAGGGACTTATCGGGCAGTACTTC. Its protein product is CASNEGLIGQYF.

The chain recombines TRBV24-1 with TRBJ1-2, with D unclear. V lost 5 bases and J lost 4, with 10 bases in between. The germline V gene has CDR1 KGHDR and CDR2 SFDVKD. The length of the CDR3 is 13 residues. CDR3 in DNA: TGTGCCACCAGTGGCGGATACAGCTATGGCTACACCTTC. As protein: CATSGGYSYGYTF.

This chain links TRBV12-3 or TRBV12-4 with TRBJ2-2, with 9 bases lining up with TRBD1. This CDR3 comprises 18 residues. V shed 11 bases, J shed 3 bases, and the junction held 19 bases outside the gene matches. The CDR3 bases are TGTGCCTTCTGTTTACCCGCCTGGACAGGGGCGGACACCGGGGAGCTGTTTTTT. Translation gives CAFCLPAWTGADTGELFF.

This clonotype has more than one count but fewer than ten. CDR3 DNA sequence: TGTGCCGGATGGACTAGCGGGGGGTTGTACTTC. This gives the protein CAGWTSGGLYF. The J gene is TRBJ2-4, the V gene TRBV30; TRBD2 matches 14 bases. The CDR3 contains 11 residues. The trim removed 8 bases at V and 15 bases at J, leaving 6 bases unmatched. Germline-derived CDR1 and CDR2 are GTSNPN and SVGIG (reference sequence).

This sequence joins TRBV4-3 and TRBJ2-3; 10 bases line up with TRBD1. Germline V gene sequence: CDR1 LGHNA, CDR2 YSLEER. After removal of 4 bases from V and 5 bases from J, the junction contained 15 bases not matched to a gene. The CDR3 runs to 18 residues. The CDR3 sequence: CASSLLTSRDRGGDTQYF. The CDR3 DNA follows: TGCGCCAGCAGCCTCTTAACCAGCCGGGACAGGGGAGGAGATACGCAGTATTTT.

This clonotype has a handful of counts. The CDR3 DNA reads TGTGCCAGCAGTTTACTAGCCGAAGCTTTCTTT. It translates to CASSLLAEAFF. V usage is TRBV12-3 or TRBV12-4 and J usage is TRBJ1-1; D ambiguous. This CDR3 has 11 amino acids. V shed 2 bases and J shed 8 bases, with 6 bases lying between them.

This clonotype was observed a handful of times. The chain employs TRBV4-3 and TRBJ2-1; D may be TRBD1 or TRBD2 (5 bases each). V gave up 1 base and J gave up 11 bases, with 12 bases separating them. This CDR3 region has 13 residues. Germline V CDR1 and CDR2: LGHNA, YSLEER. CDR3 loop: CASSQGTGTQQFF. The CDR3 DNA reads as TGCGCCAGCAGCCAAGGGACGGGGACCCAGCAGTTCTTC.

The chain uses TRBV10-3 and TRBJ2-1, with 7 positions matching TRBD2. The CDR3 consists of 15 residues. V was pared by 0 bases and J by 5 bases, with 4 bases of the junction left unmatched. Germline loops: CDR1 ENHRY, CDR2 SYGVKD. CDR3 coding DNA: TGTGCCATCAGTGAGTCGGGAGGGGACCACAATGAGCAGTTCTTC. It specifies CAISESGGDHNEQFF.

The sample holds many counts of this clonotype. The V gene is TRBV28, the J gene TRBJ2-1, with 16 bases identical to TRBD2. The CDR3 has 16 residues. V trimming: 6 bases; J trimming: 7 bases; junction bases outside the gene matches: 6. The germline V gene has CDR1 MDHEN and CDR2 SYDVKM. CDR3: CASSPPGLAGGNEQFF. CDR3 DNA: TGTGCCAGCAGCCCCCCGGGACTAGCGGGGGGGAATGAGCAGTTCTTC. The variable domain in full, completed from reference TRBV28 and TRBJ2-1, reads DVKVTQSSRYLVKRTGEKVFLECVQDMDHENMFWYRQDPGLGLRLIYFSYDVKMKEKGDIPEGYSVSREKKERFSLILESASTNQTSMYLCASSPPGLAGGNEQFFGPGTRLTVL.

Ten or more counts support this clonotype. The chain couples TRBV5-4 to TRBJ2-7; 7 bases fit TRBD2. The CDR3 length is 15 residues. V shed 4 bases and J 0 bases; nucleotides not matched to a gene: 7. Germline lookup yields CDR1 SGHNT and CDR2 YYREEE (reference sequence). CDR3 DNA: TGTGCCAGCAGCGTCGGGGGACTAAACTCCTACGAGCAGTACTTC. Translation: CASSVGGLNSYEQYF. Combining the CDR3 with reference TRBV5-4 and TRBJ2-7 gives the whole variable domain ETGVTQSPTHLIKTRGQQVTLRCSSQSGHNTVSWYQQALGQGPQFIFQYYREEENGRGNFPPRFSGLQFPNYSSELNVNALELDDSALYLCASSVGGLNSYEQYFGPGTRLTVT.

CDR3 protein: CASSLTGLTPYEQYF. CDR3 in DNA: TGCGCCAGCAGCCTTACCGGACTGACTCCATACGAGCAGTACTTC. V usage is TRBV5-1 and J usage is TRBJ2-7; TRBD2 is a possible D gene (5 bases). The V end was cut by 4 bases, the J end by 4 bases, with 18 bases between. The CDR3 is 15 amino acids. From germline, CDR1 is SGHRS and CDR2 YFSETQ.

V and J are TRBV5-1 and TRBJ2-1, with TRBD2 identical over 10 bases. The CDR3 totals 14 residues. V was clipped by 4 bases and J by 7 bases; unmatched bases: 5. CDR1 and CDR2 (germline): SGHRS, YFSETQ. CDR3 sequence reads: CASSPLAGENEQFF. In DNA form, the CDR3 reads TGCGCCAGCAGCCCCCTAGCGGGAGAGAATGAGCAGTTCTTC.

This clonotype was counted many times. This chain joins TRBV5-1 and TRBJ2-7; the D gene is possibly TRBD2 (6 bases). The CDR3 consists of 15 residues. Trimming took 0 bases from V and 1 from J, leaving 11 bases between them. Germline values: CDR1 SGHRS, CDR2 YFSETQ. CDR3 sequence reads: CASSLASGVSYEQYF. The CDR3 DNA is TGCGCCAGCAGCTTGGCTTCGGGGGTATCCTACGAGCAGTACTTC.

This clonotype has only a few counts. The chain links TRBV7-8 to TRBJ2-5; D possibly matches TRBD1 or TRBD2 (6 bases each). The germline CDR1 and CDR2 sequences are SGHVS and FQNEAQ. The V and J ends lost 5 bases and 5 bases respectively, with 21 bases between them. The CDR3 is 16 amino acids. The CDR3 nucleotides are TGTGCCAGCAGCCCACTCTCACAAGGGGGGCGCGAGACCCAGTACTTC. As protein: CASSPLSQGGRETQYF.

The genes are TRBV30 and TRBJ1-4; D uncertain. This CDR3 has 14 residues. Germline values: CDR1 GTSNPN, CDR2 SVGIG (reference sequence). Trimming took off 0 bases at V and 7 bases at J, with 12 bases between the two ends. The CDR3 DNA reads as TGTGCCTGGAGTGTGGATGAGATTCGTGAAAAACTGTTTTTT. Translating it yields CAWSVDEIREKLFF. Combining the CDR3 with reference TRBV30 and TRBJ1-4 gives the whole variable domain SQTIHQWPATLVQPVGSPLSLECTVEGTSNPNLYWYRQAAGRGLQLLFYSVGIGQISSEVPQNLSASRPQDRQFILSSKKLLLSDSGFYLCAWSVDEIREKLFFGSGTQLSVL.